Listed below are T cell receptor beta chains from one sample, sequenced in a study of T cells in Graves' hyperthyroidism and ophthalmopathy. TCRdb re-derived calls from the multiplex PCR reads in MiXCR, one entry per CDR3 protein. This sample yields approximately 630,000 distinct CDR3 sequences, of which around 15% are seen a single time; 3.8% belongs to the top ten. Material: blood. The receptor set was obtained from a woman between 25 and 40 years old with Graves' hyperthyroidism. Both conserved end residues are part of each CDR3.

CDR3 length: 15; V gene: TRBV7-2; CDR3 protein: CASSLLGTSYYEQYF
CDR3 length: 19; V gene: TRBV28; CDR3 protein: CASSLLGGSERIANYGYTF
CDR3 length: 15; V gene: TRBV6-5; CDR3 protein: CASSYSFGQQETQYF
CDR3 length: 16; V gene: TRBV7-6; CDR3 protein: CASGGWPSGMSNEQYF
CDR3 length: 14; V gene: TRBV20-1; CDR3 protein: CSAPEGTLNEKLFF
CDR3 length: 15; V gene: TRBV10-2; CDR3 protein: CASSRTGTMNTEAFF
CDR3 length: 17; V gene: TRBV7-8; CDR3 protein: CASLILLPGQGGYGYTF
CDR3 length: 17; V gene: TRBV27; CDR3 protein: CASSFDRVGGSYNEQFF
CDR3 length: 12; V gene: TRBV30; CDR3 protein: CAWSVAGPKQYF
CDR3 length: 15; V gene: TRBV9; CDR3 protein: CASSVDITGQETQYF
CDR3 length: 17; V gene: TRBV2; CDR3 protein: CASSERWGAPGDYEQYF
CDR3 length: 15; V gene: TRBV20-1; CDR3 protein: CSARLAGQTGNTIYF
CDR3 length: 13; V gene: TRBV20-1; CDR3 protein: CSARAQGLYEQYF
CDR3 length: 15; V gene: TRBV11-2; CDR3 protein: CASSLLRRALETQYF
CDR3 length: 16; V gene: TRBV7-2; CDR3 protein: CASSLEITSPNTEAFF
CDR3 length: 13; V gene: TRBV7-2; CDR3 protein: CASSSRGRGEQYF
CDR3 length: 16; V gene: TRBV11-3; CDR3 protein: CASSLVGGCADQPQHF
CDR3 length: 15; V gene: TRBV7-2; CDR3 protein: CASSPQGREGHEQFF
CDR3 length: 13; V gene: TRBV10-3; CDR3 protein: CAISERVQETQYF
CDR3 length: 14; V gene: TRBV28; CDR3 protein: CASRDLGMVQPQHF
CDR3 length: 12; V gene: TRBV20-1; CDR3 protein: CSARPRGYEQYF
CDR3 length: 15; V gene: TRBV7-8; CDR3 protein: CASSSYDRVGGKLFF
CDR3 length: 15; V gene: TRBV5-1; CDR3 protein: CASSGQGIMNTEAFF
CDR3 length: 14; V gene: TRBV12-3/TRBV12-4; CDR3 protein: CASSLGQGAGEQYF
CDR3 length: 15; V gene: TRBV18; CDR3 protein: CASSPRAGEAYEQYF
CDR3 length: 16; V gene: TRBV20-1; CDR3 protein: CSVPRGPTSSYNEQFF
CDR3 length: 11; V gene: TRBV29-1; CDR3 protein: CSVENIYGYTF
CDR3 length: 16; V gene: TRBV30; CDR3 protein: CAWSVYEIAFTGELFF
CDR3 length: 17; V gene: TRBV6-2/TRBV6-3; CDR3 protein: CASSYRRAGVSTDTQYF
CDR3 length: 12; V gene: TRBV2; CDR3 protein: CASSVQGTKAFF
CDR3 length: 14; V gene: TRBV9; CDR3 protein: CASSPPRDTDTQYF
CDR3 length: 16; V gene: TRBV12-3/TRBV12-4; CDR3 protein: CASRAAGGTISGEQFF
CDR3 length: 14; V gene: TRBV28; CDR3 protein: CASRRGGGYNEQFF
CDR3 length: 13; V gene: TRBV13; CDR3 protein: CASRLRGEVSQYF
CDR3 length: 15; V gene: TRBV6-1; CDR3 protein: CASNRGESYNSPLHF
CDR3 length: 16; V gene: TRBV9; CDR3 protein: CASSPYLTGGMNEQYF
CDR3 length: 11; V gene: TRBV9; CDR3 protein: CASSVGLTQFF
CDR3 length: 21; V gene: TRBV19; CDR3 protein: CASSMSSGLAGGPLLTDTQYF
CDR3 length: 16; V gene: TRBV20-1; CDR3 protein: CSARAFGLAVQETQYF
CDR3 length: 14; V gene: TRBV5-4; CDR3 protein: CASSQPANTGELFF
CDR3 length: 15; V gene: TRBV18; CDR3 protein: CASSPGQPSTDTQYF
CDR3 length: 12; V gene: TRBV6-1; CDR3 protein: CASSHRGVEAFF
CDR3 length: 18; V gene: TRBV6-1; CDR3 protein: CASSVSGLAGGSTGELFF